Following are 32 T cell receptor beta chains from one sample sequenced in a study of beta chain features in type 1 diabetes. Of the isolated RNA, all was reverse transcribed, and so the sequenced material was expressed TCRB transcripts. Here immunoSEQ multiplex PCR was the method, and the copy in TCRdb shows in-frame clones only, minus some. The repertoire holds just over 600,000 clones, with 15% to 19% as singletons. Specimen: naive CD4+ T cells from blood. Receptors were obtained from a man aged 18 to 30 in good health.

The chain carries TRBV7-9 and TRBJ1-2; unclear D gene. This CDR3 contains 14 residues. The V gene's germline CDR1 is SEHNR and CDR2 FQNEAQ (reference sequence). V lost 4 bases to trimming and J lost 0 bases, with 9 bases between them. The CDR3 is CASSSRSTNYGYTF. As DNA, the CDR3 is TGTGCCAGCAGCTCCAGGTCAACTAACTATGGCTACACCTTC.

The chain carries TRBV5-4 and TRBJ2-7; maybe TRBD1 (6 bases). The germline V gene has CDR1 SGHNT and CDR2 YYREEE (reference sequence). This CDR3 contains 14 residues. Trimming took off 2 bases at V and 2 bases at J, with 11 bases between the two ends. This chain's CDR3 is CASSFVRDTYEQYF. As DNA, the CDR3 is TGTGCCAGCAGCTTCGTCCGGGACACCTACGAGCAGTACTTC.

This clone was recorded a few times. CDR3 protein: CASSIRRASMNTEAFF. The CDR3, as DNA: TGTGCCAGTAGTATTCGTAGGGCCAGCATGAACACTGAAGCTTTCTTT. The chain employs TRBV19 and TRBJ1-1; D is unresolved. CDR1 LNHDA and CDR2 SQIVND come from the germline V gene (reference sequence). V gave up 3 bases and J gave up 0 bases, with 14 bases separating them. The CDR3 covers 16 residues. Drawing the rest from reference TRBV19 and TRBJ1-1, the complete variable domain is DGGITQSPKYLFRKEGQNVTLSCEQNLNHDAMYWYRQDPGQGLRLIYYSQIVNDFQKGDIAEGYSVSREKKESFPLTVTSAQKNPTAFYLCASSIRRASMNTEAFFGQGTRLTVV.

In its sample, this clone was seen a few times. The chain employs TRBV10-3 and TRBJ2-7, with 9 bases matching TRBD1. This CDR3 has 13 amino acids. Germline CDR1 ENHRY, CDR2 SYGVKD. V was clipped by 10 bases and J by 6 bases; unmatched bases: 10. CDR3 coding DNA: TGTGCCACAGGGGGACAGGGAGATCGCGAGCAGTACTTC. Translating gives CATGGQGDREQYF.

This chain connects TRBV6-5 to TRBJ2-1; 8 nucleotides line up with TRBD2. CDR1 is MNHEY, CDR2 SVGAGI, per germline. V dropped 8 bases and J dropped 8; count of bases not matched to a gene: 14. This CDR3 is built from 15 residues. CDR3 region: CASSLWSGSKDEQFF. CDR3 nucleotide sequence: TGTGCCAGCTCATTGTGGAGCGGGAGTAAGGATGAGCAGTTCTTC.

The chain has TRBV11-3 and TRBJ2-7, with D tentatively TRBD2 (6 bases). Germline V CDR1 and CDR2: SGHNT, YENEEA. The CDR3 spans 14 residues. V lost 6 bases to trimming and J lost 4 bases, with 16 bases between them. In DNA form, the CDR3 reads TGTGCCAGCAGTCTGGGAGGTTCTCTTTACGAGCAGTACTTC. Translation: CASSLGGSLYEQYF.

The chain has TRBV7-3 and TRBJ1-5; D call uncertain. The CDR3 covers 13 residues. The V gene lost 5 bases and the J gene lost 2 bases, with 7 bases spanning the gap. In germline, CDR1 is SGHTA, CDR2 FQGTGA. CDR3 protein: CASSQSRNQPQHF. CDR3 bases: TGTGCCAGCAGCCAAAGTCGCAATCAGCCCCAGCATTTT.

This chain links TRBV9 with TRBJ1-3; D unclear. The CDR3 loop spans 13 amino acids. With 4 bases removed from V and 3 bases from J, the gap between germline ends came to 8 bases. The V gene's germline CDR1 is SGDLS and CDR2 YYNGEE. CDR3 sequence reads: CASSSQIGNTIYF. For the CDR3, the DNA is TGTGCCAGCAGCTCCCAGATTGGAAACACCATATATTTT.

The chain links TRBV6-6 to TRBJ2-7; the D gene is possibly TRBD2 (5 bases). V dropped 3 bases and J dropped 2 bases, with 14 bases sitting between them. The CDR3 length is 15 residues. Germline V lookup: CDR1 MNHNY, CDR2 SVGAGI (reference sequence). CDR3 amino acids: CASSYREGSPYEQYF. CDR3 coding DNA: TGTGCCAGCAGTTATCGCGAGGGTAGCCCCTACGAGCAGTACTTC.

To note about this clone: One end of the junction fails to match germline, which may point to a read error. This chain connects TRBV4-2 to TRBJ2-1; tentatively, D is TRBD1 (6 bases). The CDR3 loop spans 15 amino acids. Germline CDR1 and CDR2: LGHNA and YNFKEQ. The CDR3: CASSKEQGSNNEQFF. The CDR3 DNA follows: TGTGCCAGCAGCAAAGAACAGGGTTCAAACAATGAGCAGTTCTTC.

The sample holds a few counts of this clone. The chain employs TRBV27 and TRBJ2-3, with 9 bases fitting TRBD2. Germline V gene sequence: CDR1 MNHEY, CDR2 SMNVEV (reference sequence). The CDR3 extends over 16 amino acids. Trimming cost V 8 bases and J 5 bases; bases outside gene matches: 14. CDR3 loop: CASRFLSGRFVDTQYF. The CDR3 nucleotides read TGTGCCAGCCGCTTCCTGAGCGGGAGGTTTGTAGATACGCAGTATTTT.

This clone has a handful of counts. The chain employs TRBV9 and TRBJ2-7; D is unresolved. Trimming removed 0 bases at V and 1 base at J, with 11 bases between. The V gene's germline CDR1 is SGDLS and CDR2 YYNGEE. The CDR3 length is 15 residues. The CDR3 nucleotides are TGTGCCAGCAGCGTAGAGGGCAGACCATCCTACGAGCAGTACTTC. It codes for CASSVEGRPSYEQYF.

CDR3 in DNA: TGTGCCTGGAGTAACTCATACGAGCAGTACTTC. Its protein is CAWSNSYEQYF. The V gene is TRBV30, the J gene TRBJ2-5, with D unclear. The better agreement between TRBJ2-7 and the DNA end casts doubt on the J call. The CDR3 runs to 11 residues. CDR1 and CDR2 (germline): GTSNPN, SVGIG (reference sequence).

The chain is built from TRBV15 and TRBJ1-4; D is unresolved. Germline-derived CDR1 and CDR2 are LNHNV and YYDKDF (reference sequence). CDR3 size: 12 residues. V lost 0 bases and J 16 bases, leaving 12 bases between the germline ends. Here the CDR3 reads CATSRETSSSFF. The DNA for the CDR3 is TGTGCCACCAGCAGAGAGACGTCTAGTTCGTTTTTT.

This clone was detected only a few times. The chain couples TRBV7-3 to TRBJ2-1, with 9 nucleotides matching TRBD1. Germline V gene sequence: CDR1 SGHTA, CDR2 FQGTGA. The ends lost 5 bases at V and 5 bases at J; junction bases unmatched: 4. The CDR3 has 14 amino acids. CDR3 protein: CASSPGQGNNEQFF. CDR3 nucleotide sequence: TGTGCCAGCAGCCCAGGACAGGGGAACAATGAGCAGTTCTTC.

This clone came up a few times. This sequence joins TRBV4-3 and TRBJ1-6; 8 nucleotides agree with TRBD1. The germline V gene encodes CDR1 LGHNA and CDR2 YSLEER. The CDR3 has 13 amino acids. Unmatched junction bases numbered 5, after V lost 6 bases and J lost 10 bases. The CDR3 bases are TGCGCCAGCAGAACAGGGGGAGGCTCACCCCTCCACTTT. It encodes CASRTGGGSPLHF.

The chain has TRBV5-1 and TRBJ2-2; 8 nucleotides match TRBD1. The germline V gene encodes CDR1 SGHRS and CDR2 YFSETQ. The CDR3 is 17 amino acids. Unmatched junction bases numbered 12, after V lost 4 bases and J lost 4 bases. CDR3 DNA sequence: TGCGCCAGCAGCCGTGACCCGACAGGGGTCGGCACCGGGGAGCTGTTTTTT. This gives the protein CASSRDPTGVGTGELFF. The full variable domain, with the rest looked up from reference TRBV5-1 and TRBJ2-2, is KAGVTQTPRYLIKTRGQQVTLSCSPISGHRSVSWYQQTPGQGLQFLFEYFSETQRNKGNFPGRFSGRQFSNSRSEMNVSTLELGDSALYLCASSRDPTGVGTGELFFGEGSRLTVL.

This clone was counted a few times. The chain recombines TRBV30 with TRBJ1-2, with D possibly TRBD1 on 6 matching bases. CDR3 length equals 16 residues. Germline V gives CDR1 GTSNPN, CDR2 SVGIG (reference sequence). Trimming cost V 5 bases and J 4 bases, with 23 bases left between them. The DNA for the CDR3 is TGTGCCTGGGGCAGGGGCAAGATCGGGGTCTCCTATGGCTACACCTTC. Its protein product is CAWGRGKIGVSYGYTF. The entire variable domain, with the rest obtained from reference TRBV30 and TRBJ1-2, is as follows: SQTIHQWPATLVQPVGSPLSLECTVEGTSNPNLYWYRQAAGRGLQLLFYSVGIGQISSEVPQNLSASRPQDRQFILSSKKLLLSDSGFYLCAWGRGKIGVSYGYTFGSGTRLTVV.

V usage is TRBV4-3 and J usage is TRBJ2-7, with 9 bases fitting TRBD1. With V trimmed by 0 bases and J by 2 bases, 5 bases remained unmatched. There are 16 residues in the CDR3. Per germline, CDR1 LGHNA and CDR2 YSLEER. Here the CDR3 reads CASSQDTGGRAYEQYF. In DNA form, the CDR3 reads TGCGCCAGCAGCCAAGATACAGGGGGCCGGGCCTACGAGCAGTACTTC.

The chain joins TRBV6-1 to TRBJ1-6; no reliable D call. The CDR3 spans 14 residues. Germline assignment: CDR1 MNHNS and CDR2 SASEGT. Trimming took 1 base from V and 8 from J, leaving 9 bases between them. CDR3 region: CASSEVRVDSPLHF. CDR3 nucleotides: TGTGCCAGCAGTGAAGTCCGAGTAGATTCACCCCTCCACTTT.

V is TRBV15 and J is TRBJ1-2; possible D gene TRBD1, 5 bases. The CDR3 contains 14 residues. V lost 0 bases and J lost 7, with 12 bases in between. Germline assignment: CDR1 LNHNV and CDR2 YYDKDF (reference sequence). CDR3 coding DNA: TGTGCCACCAGCAGAGATCCGGGGCAGGGTGGCTACACCTTC. Translating it yields CATSRDPGQGGYTF.

This chain uses TRBV25-1 with TRBJ1-2; D might be TRBD1 (6 bases). Germline V gene data show CDR1 as MGHDK and CDR2 as SYGVNS. Trimming took off 4 bases at V and 3 bases at J, with 12 bases between the two ends. The CDR3 sequence is 14 residues long. CDR3 sequence (DNA): TGTGCCAGCAGTGCCGAGCAGGGGTACTATGGCTACACCTTC. Its translation: CASSAEQGYYGYTF.

CDR3: CASSARGGVYEQYF. Written as DNA, the CDR3 is TGTGCCAGCAGTGCCAGAGGGGGCGTCTACGAGCAGTACTTC. The chain carries TRBV6-4 and TRBJ2-7; 7 bases are shared with TRBD1. The CDR3 consists of 14 residues. Germline V CDR1 and CDR2: MRHNA, SNTAGT. Trimming at V came to 4 bases and at J to 3 bases, leaving 6 bases not matched to a gene.

This clone was detected only a few times. The chain carries TRBV9 and TRBJ1-2; 7 positions match TRBD1. Per the germline V gene, CDR1 is SGDLS and CDR2 is YYNGEE. The CDR3 runs 15 residues. J was trimmed by 1 base and V by 2 bases; bases with no gene match: 5. CDR3: CASSVLGDSNYGYTF. The DNA for the CDR3 is TGTGCCAGCAGCGTTCTAGGGGACAGTAACTATGGCTACACCTTC.

The genes are TRBV28 and TRBJ2-3, with no clear D. CDR3 length equals 16 residues. Trimming left V 8 bases short and J 4 bases short, with 22 bases between. The germline V gene has CDR1 MDHEN and CDR2 SYDVKM. CDR3 protein: CASHSTYVDLSDTQYF. CDR3 nucleotides: TGTGCCAGCCACTCAACTTATGTTGATTTGTCAGATACGCAGTATTTT. The full variable domain, in which reference TRBV28 and TRBJ2-3 provide the parts outside the CDR3, is DVKVTQSSRYLVKRTGEKVFLECVQDMDHENMFWYRQDPGLGLRLIYFSYDVKMKEKGDIPEGYSVSREKKERFSLILESASTNQTSMYLCASHSTYVDLSDTQYFGPGTRLTVL.

This chain uses TRBV28 with TRBJ2-7, with a weak D call TRBD2 (5 bases). The CDR3 is 12 residues long. Trimming removed 8 bases from V and 3 bases from J, with 11 bases in between. Germline V gives CDR1 MDHEN, CDR2 SYDVKM. The CDR3 loop reads CASRRPGYEQYF. The CDR3 DNA follows: TGTGCCAGCCGGAGGCCGGGCTACGAGCAGTACTTC.

The chain uses TRBV19 and TRBJ2-7; D is unclear. V was trimmed by 3 bases and J by 5 bases, leaving 11 bases between them. The CDR3 is made up of 13 amino acids. Looked up from germline, CDR1 is LNHDA and CDR2 is SQIVND (reference sequence). CDR3 sequence (DNA): TGTGCCAGTAGTATGAGAGTTTCCCACGAGCAGTACTTC. This translates into CASSMRVSHEQYF.

This clone was detected a few times. J is TRBJ2-1 and V is TRBV5-4; possibly TRBD2 for D (6 bases). This CDR3 has 15 residues. Germline values: CDR1 SGHNT, CDR2 YYREEE (reference sequence). V was pared by 2 bases and J by 8 bases, with 17 bases between. CDR3 region: CASSLLGTASHEQFF. CDR3 DNA: TGTGCCAGCAGCTTACTGGGGACTGCCAGCCATGAGCAGTTCTTC. The complete variable domain, with remaining parts taken from reference TRBV5-4 and TRBJ2-1, reads ETGVTQSPTHLIKTRGQQVTLRCSSQSGHNTVSWYQQALGQGPQFIFQYYREEENGRGNFPPRFSGLQFPNYSSELNVNALELDDSALYLCASSLLGTASHEQFFGPGTRLTVL.

This clone was observed a handful of times. The rearrangement links TRBV28 to TRBJ1-4; D not certain. Germline lookup yields CDR1 MDHEN and CDR2 SYDVKM. The CDR3 is 13 residues long. V lost 4 bases to trimming and J lost 4 bases, with 7 bases between them. The CDR3 protein is CASSSALNEKLFF. Here the CDR3 DNA reads TGTGCCAGCAGTTCGGCTCTTAATGAAAAACTGTTTTTT.

This clone was seen only a few times. The V gene is TRBV30, the J gene TRBJ2-7; D gene uncertain. The CDR3 is 12 residues long. Looked up from germline, CDR1 is GTSNPN and CDR2 is SVGIG (reference sequence). V lost 3 bases, J lost 2 bases, and 8 bases lay in between. CDR3 in DNA: TGTGCCTGGAGGCGTAGTACCTACGAGCAGTACTTC. Amino acid sequence: CAWRRSTYEQYF.

The CDR3 spells CASSLEQGNYGYTF. CDR3 DNA: TGTGCCAGCAGTTTAGAACAGGGTAACTATGGCTACACCTTC. The V gene is TRBV28, the J gene TRBJ1-2; tentative D call: TRBD1 (6 bases). The CDR3 spans 14 residues. Germline V CDR1 and CDR2: MDHEN, SYDVKM. Trimming cost V 2 bases and J 1 base, with 8 bases left between them.

This chain uses TRBV7-9 with TRBJ2-3; D might be TRBD1 (6 bases). The CDR3 is made up of 15 amino acids. In germline, CDR1 is SEHNR, CDR2 FQNEAQ (reference sequence). Trimming cost V 5 bases and J 1 base, with 13 bases left between them. CDR3 DNA: TGTGCCAGCAGCGTCGTGGACAGCCGCACAGATACGCAGTATTTT. Translation: CASSVVDSRTDTQYF.